This TCR beta chain was retrieved from a study of blood T cell repertoires in COVID-19. Study at large: Sources were T cells, B-cell-depleted T cells, or PBMCs; the material itself was cDNA or gDNA.

Some clones are missing from TCRdb's copy, which holds only in-frame ones; the method was immunoSEQ multiplex PCR. The sample comprises just under 45,000 clones, around nine tenths of which are singletons, and about 4% rests with the top ten. Germline CDR1 is MNHEY and CDR2 is SVGAGI. This CDR3 region has 13 residues. Between the trimmed V and J ends, which lost 11 bases and 7 bases, there was a span of 15 bases. The sample consisted of peripheral blood. This chain connects TRBV6-5 to TRBJ1-6; a weak D match, TRBD1 (6 bases). This clonotype originated in a middle-aged man with COVID-19, enrolled during active disease. The CDR3 sequence is CAGGDRINSPLHF. The CDR3 DNA sequence: TGTGCCGGGGGCGACCGAATAAATTCACCCCTCCACTTT.